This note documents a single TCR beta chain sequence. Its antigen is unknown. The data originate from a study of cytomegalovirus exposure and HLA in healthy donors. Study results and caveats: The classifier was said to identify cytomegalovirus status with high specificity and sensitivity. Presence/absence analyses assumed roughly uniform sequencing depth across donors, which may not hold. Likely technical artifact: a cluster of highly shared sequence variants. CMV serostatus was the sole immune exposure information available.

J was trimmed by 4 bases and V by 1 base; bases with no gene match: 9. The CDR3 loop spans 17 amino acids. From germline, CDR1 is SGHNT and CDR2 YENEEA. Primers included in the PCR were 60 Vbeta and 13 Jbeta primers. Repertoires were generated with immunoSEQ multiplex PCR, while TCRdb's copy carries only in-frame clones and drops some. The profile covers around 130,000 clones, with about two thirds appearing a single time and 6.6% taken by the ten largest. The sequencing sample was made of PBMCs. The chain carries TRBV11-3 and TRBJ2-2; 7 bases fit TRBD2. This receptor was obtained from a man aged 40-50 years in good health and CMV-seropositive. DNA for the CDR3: TGTGCCAGCAGCTTAGGGCAGACTAGCTGGGCCACCGGGGAGCTGTTTTTT. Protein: CASSLGQTSWATGELFF.